The 8 T cell receptor beta chains presented below share a single source sample, sequenced in a study of human T cells and chemical hapten exposure. TCRdb reprocessed the RACE reads with MiXCR, giving one entry per CDR3 protein. The sample yields fewer than 500,000 distinct CDR3 sequences, 4.8% seen once. The time point was: patch test 1, 2 weeks after DPC sensitization. Specified treatment: therapeutic diphenylcyclopropenone sensitization with weekly scalp DPC. This specimen was whole blood, taken in connection with sensitization to the hapten diphenylcyclopropenone (DPC). Every receptor here comes from a woman between 45 and 60 years old with alopecia areata. Some clones in this sample may be carry-over from other donors' samples.

V and J are TRBV6-5 and TRBJ2-5; 7 bases align to TRBD2. Germline CDR1 MNHEY, CDR2 SVGAGI. V lost 6 bases, J lost 3 bases, and 16 bases stayed unmatched. The CDR3 extends over 17 amino acids. CDR3 in DNA: TGTGCCAGCAGCCGGGGTTTACTAGCGTACGATGAAGAGACCCAGTACTTC. This translates into CASSRGLLAYDEETQYF.

This clonotype was detected only a few times. The chain is built from TRBV2 and TRBJ1-3; 7 positions agree with TRBD1. With 5 bases clipped from V and 3 bases from J, the junction kept 10 bases outside the gene matches. The CDR3 extends over 16 amino acids. Germline V gene data show CDR1 as SNHLY and CDR2 as FYNNEI. CDR3 amino acids: CASSRDRVDNGNTIYF. The CDR3 bases are TGTGCCAGCAGTCGAGACAGGGTTGATAATGGAAACACCATATATTTT.

This clonotype has ten or more counts. The chain recombines TRBV12-3 or TRBV12-4 with TRBJ2-7; weak D call: TRBD1 (6 bases). This CDR3 comprises 13 residues. V was shortened by 6 bases and J by 2 bases, with 11 bases between the two germline ends. Here the CDR3 reads CASSETGTYEQYF. The CDR3 DNA reads TGTGCCAGCAGCGAGACAGGTACCTACGAGCAGTACTTC.

This clonotype has more than one count but fewer than ten. V gene TRBV7-2 combines with J gene TRBJ2-3; tentatively, D is TRBD1 or TRBD2 (6 bases each). Germline V gene sequence: CDR1 SGHTA, CDR2 FQGNSA. The ends were cut back, 5 bases at V and 4 bases at J, with 16 bases in the middle. This CDR3 spans 15 amino acids. This CDR3 is CASSRVPGEADTQYF. The CDR3 DNA reads as TGTGCCAGCAGCCGGGTCCCAGGGGAGGCAGATACGCAGTATTTT.

This clonotype was seen only a few times. V and J are TRBV20-1 and TRBJ1-1; D ambiguous. V gave up 3 bases and J gave up 0 bases, with 11 bases separating them. Germline values: CDR1 DFQATT, CDR2 SNEGSKA (reference sequence). This CDR3 has 14 amino acids. CDR3 amino acids: CSAREWTVNTEAFF. The CDR3 DNA follows: TGCAGTGCTAGGGAATGGACGGTGAACACTGAAGCTTTCTTT.

This clonotype occurred a few times. Relative to the germline gene, one junction end is altered; a read error may explain this. The chain links TRBV28 to TRBJ1-1; no firm D call. Germline V gene lookup returns CDR1 MDHEN and CDR2 SYDVKM. The CDR3 is 12 amino acids. The CDR3: CASSFQNSEAFF. The DNA of the CDR3 is TGTGCCAGCAGTTTCCAGAACTCTGAAGCTTTCTTT.

This clonotype was seen a few times. The chain joins TRBV30 to TRBJ2-3; 12 nucleotides line up with TRBD2. After removal of 4 bases from V and 4 bases from J, the junction contained 6 bases not matched to a gene. The germline V gene has CDR1 GTSNPN and CDR2 SVGIG (reference sequence). This CDR3 has 15 residues. Here the CDR3 DNA reads TGTGCCTGGACCCTGGGACTAGCGGGCGCAGATACGCAGTATTTT. Amino acids: CAWTLGLAGADTQYF.

The rearrangement joins TRBV10-2 to TRBJ1-5; D perhaps matches TRBD1 (6 bases). CDR1 and CDR2 from the germline V gene are WSHSY and SAAADI. Between the trimmed V and J ends, which lost 0 bases and 11 bases, there was a span of 8 bases. CDR3 length equals 12 residues. The CDR3 region has the DNA TGCGCCAGCAGTGAGTCGAGGGGGTCCCAGCATTTT. This codes for CASSESRGSQHF.